Described below is a single T cell receptor (beta chain) sequence and its context. Its target is unknown. The data derive from a study of blood T cells in healthy people across ages. Overall study results and limits: With donor CMV status unknown, expanded clonotype changes were possibly confounded. Older individuals had lower TCR beta diversity per million T cells (the decline was roughly linear).

With each sample, at least 5 micrograms of total RNA were extracted. For the second PCR, which ran for about 7 to 11 cycles, a sample-barcoded 5' primer and a J-beta primer mix were used. MiXCR, applied by TCRdb to the 5' RACE reads, yields one record per CDR3 protein. The repertoire holds nearly 800,000 distinct CDR3 sequences, with roughly 25% as singletons. This CDR3 contains 12 residues. Germline-derived CDR1 and CDR2 are SGHTA and FQGNSA. The V end lost 0 bases, the J end lost 11 bases, and 10 bases lay between the germline ends. These data were likewise used in another study, on T cells of mothers and their children. As that report states: There were over 10 million TCR beta CDR3 reads from each mother and approximately 2.9 million from each child.

The chain links TRBV7-2 to TRBJ2-5; D is undetermined. The receptor was derived from a boy between 10 and 17 years old in good health. Sequencing was performed on blood. The CDR3 DNA follows: TGTGCCAGCAGCTTAGCGCTGTCCGGACAGTACTTC. Translating gives CASSLALSGQYF.